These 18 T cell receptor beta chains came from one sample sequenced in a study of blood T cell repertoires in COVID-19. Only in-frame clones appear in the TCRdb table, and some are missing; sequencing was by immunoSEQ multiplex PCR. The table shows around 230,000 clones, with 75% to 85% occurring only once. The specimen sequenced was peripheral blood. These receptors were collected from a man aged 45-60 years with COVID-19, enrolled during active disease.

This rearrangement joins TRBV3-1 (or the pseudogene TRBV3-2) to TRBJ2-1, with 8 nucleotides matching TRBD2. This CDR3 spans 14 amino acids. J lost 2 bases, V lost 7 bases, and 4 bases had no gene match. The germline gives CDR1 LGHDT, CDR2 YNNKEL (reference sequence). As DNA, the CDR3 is TGTGCCAGCATGCAGCGGGGGACCTACAATGAGCAGTTCTTC. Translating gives CASMQRGTYNEQFF.

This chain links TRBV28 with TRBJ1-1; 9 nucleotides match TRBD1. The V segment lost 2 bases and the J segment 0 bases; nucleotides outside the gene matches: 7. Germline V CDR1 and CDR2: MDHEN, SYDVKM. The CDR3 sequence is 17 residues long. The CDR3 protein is CASSLILGQGLNTEAFF. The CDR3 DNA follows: TGTGCCAGCAGTTTAATACTGGGACAGGGTTTGAACACTGAAGCTTTCTTT. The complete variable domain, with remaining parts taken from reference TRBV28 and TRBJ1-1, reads DVKVTQSSRYLVKRTGEKVFLECVQDMDHENMFWYRQDPGLGLRLIYFSYDVKMKEKGDIPEGYSVSREKKERFSLILESASTNQTSMYLCASSLILGQGLNTEAFFGQGTRLTVV.

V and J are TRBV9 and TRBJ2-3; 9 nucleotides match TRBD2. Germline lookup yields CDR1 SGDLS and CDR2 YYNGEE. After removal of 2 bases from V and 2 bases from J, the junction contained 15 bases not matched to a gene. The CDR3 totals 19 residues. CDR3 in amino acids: CASSVEQTPGLALTDTQYF. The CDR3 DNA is TGTGCCAGCAGCGTTGAACAAACTCCGGGACTAGCACTCACAGATACGCAGTATTTT.

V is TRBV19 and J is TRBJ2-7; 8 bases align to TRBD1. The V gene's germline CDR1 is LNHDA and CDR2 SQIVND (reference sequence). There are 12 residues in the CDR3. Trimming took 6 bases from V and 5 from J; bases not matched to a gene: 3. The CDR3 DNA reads TGTGCCAGTAGCGACAGGGGCCACGAGCAGTACTTC. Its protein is CASSDRGHEQYF.

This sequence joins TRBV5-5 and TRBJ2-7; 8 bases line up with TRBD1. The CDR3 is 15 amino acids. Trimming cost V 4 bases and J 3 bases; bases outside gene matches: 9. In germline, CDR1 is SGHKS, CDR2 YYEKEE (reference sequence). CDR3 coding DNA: TGTGCCAGCAGCGGAGACAGGGGAGCCTACTACGAGCAGTACTTC. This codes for CASSGDRGAYYEQYF. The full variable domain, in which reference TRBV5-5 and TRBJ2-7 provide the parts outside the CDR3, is DAGVTQSPTHLIKTRGQQVTLRCSPISGHKSVSWYQQVLGQGPQFIFQYYEKEERGRGNFPDRFSARQFPNYSSELNVNALLLGDSALYLCASSGDRGAYYEQYFGPGTRLTVT.

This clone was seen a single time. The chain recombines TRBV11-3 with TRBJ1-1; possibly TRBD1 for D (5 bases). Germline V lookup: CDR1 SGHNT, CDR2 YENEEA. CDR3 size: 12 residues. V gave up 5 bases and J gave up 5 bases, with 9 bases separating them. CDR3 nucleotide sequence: TGTGCCAGCAGCCAACGGGGGACTGAAGCTTTCTTT. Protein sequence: CASSQRGTEAFF.

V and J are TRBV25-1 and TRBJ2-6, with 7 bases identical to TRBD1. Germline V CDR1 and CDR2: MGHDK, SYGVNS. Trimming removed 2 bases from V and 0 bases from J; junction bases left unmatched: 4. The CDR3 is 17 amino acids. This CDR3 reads CASSERTGYSGANVLTF. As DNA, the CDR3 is TGTGCCAGCAGTGAACGGACAGGTTACTCTGGGGCCAACGTCCTGACTTTC.

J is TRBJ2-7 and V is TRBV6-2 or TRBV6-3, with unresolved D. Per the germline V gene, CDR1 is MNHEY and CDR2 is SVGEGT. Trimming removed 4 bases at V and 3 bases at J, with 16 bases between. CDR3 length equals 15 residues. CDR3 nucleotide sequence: TGTGCCAGCAGTTCGTACACATTTCTTGTCTACGAGCAGTACTTC. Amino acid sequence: CASSSYTFLVYEQYF.

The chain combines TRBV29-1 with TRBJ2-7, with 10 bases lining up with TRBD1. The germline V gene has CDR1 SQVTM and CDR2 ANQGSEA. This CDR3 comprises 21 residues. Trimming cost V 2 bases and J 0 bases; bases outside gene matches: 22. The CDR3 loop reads CSVECGLGGQGEIRSSYEQYF. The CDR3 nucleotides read TGCAGCGTTGAATGTGGTTTGGGCGGACAGGGGGAAATTAGGAGCTCCTACGAGCAGTACTTC.

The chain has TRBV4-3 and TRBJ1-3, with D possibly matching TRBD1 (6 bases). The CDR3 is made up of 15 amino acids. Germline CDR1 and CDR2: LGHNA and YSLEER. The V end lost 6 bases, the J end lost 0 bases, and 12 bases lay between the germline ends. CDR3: CASRRDRYSGNTIYF. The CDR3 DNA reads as TGCGCCAGCAGACGAGACAGGTACTCTGGAAACACCATATATTTT.

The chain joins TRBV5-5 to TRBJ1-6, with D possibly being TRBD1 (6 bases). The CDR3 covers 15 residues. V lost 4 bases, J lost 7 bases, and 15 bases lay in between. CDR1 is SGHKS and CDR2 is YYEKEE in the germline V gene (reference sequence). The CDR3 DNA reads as TGTGCCAGCAGCGGATACAGGGTTGGCAATTCACCCCTCCACTTT. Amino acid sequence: CASSGYRVGNSPLHF.

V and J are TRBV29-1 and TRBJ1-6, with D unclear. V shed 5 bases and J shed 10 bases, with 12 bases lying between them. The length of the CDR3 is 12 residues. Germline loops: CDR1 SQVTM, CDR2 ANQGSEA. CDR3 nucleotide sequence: TGCAGCGTTTCAATGCAGAACTCACCCCTCCACTTT. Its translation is CSVSMQNSPLHF.

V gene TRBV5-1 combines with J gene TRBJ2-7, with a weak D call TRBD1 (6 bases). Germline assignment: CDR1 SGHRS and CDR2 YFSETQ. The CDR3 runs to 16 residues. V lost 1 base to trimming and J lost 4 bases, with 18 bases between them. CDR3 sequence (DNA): TGCGCCAGCAGCTTGCGCCCTGGGCAGGGGTTGTACGAGCAGTACTTC. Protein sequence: CASSLRPGQGLYEQYF.

CDR3 DNA sequence: TGTGCCAGCAGCTTAGAATTGGGAGACACTGAAGCTTTCTTT. Encoded protein: CASSLELGDTEAFF. The chain couples TRBV7-9 to TRBJ1-1; no clear D gene. Trimming left V 1 base short and J 3 bases short, with 9 bases between. CDR1 and CDR2 from the germline V gene are SEHNR and FQNEAQ (reference sequence). The CDR3 has 14 residues.

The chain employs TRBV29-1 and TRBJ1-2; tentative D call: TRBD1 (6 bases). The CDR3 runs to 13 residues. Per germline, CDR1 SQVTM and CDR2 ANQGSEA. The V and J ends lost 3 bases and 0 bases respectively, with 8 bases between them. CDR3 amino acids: CSVEGATNYGYTF. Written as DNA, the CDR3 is TGCAGCGTTGAGGGGGCGACTAACTATGGCTACACCTTC.

CDR3 sequence: CASSFEVQPQHF. The CDR3 region has the DNA TGTGCCAGCAGTTTCGAGGTTCAGCCCCAGCATTTT. The rearrangement uses TRBV12-3 or TRBV12-4 and TRBJ1-5, with D unclear. Trimming pared 3 bases from V and 6 bases from J, leaving 6 bases between. This CDR3 region has 12 residues.

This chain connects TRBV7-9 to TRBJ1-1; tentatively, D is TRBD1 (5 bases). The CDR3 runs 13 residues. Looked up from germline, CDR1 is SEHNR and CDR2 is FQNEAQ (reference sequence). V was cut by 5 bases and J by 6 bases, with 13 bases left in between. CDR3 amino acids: CASSDQGLPEAFF. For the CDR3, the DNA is TGTGCCAGCAGCGACCAGGGACTTCCTGAAGCTTTCTTT.

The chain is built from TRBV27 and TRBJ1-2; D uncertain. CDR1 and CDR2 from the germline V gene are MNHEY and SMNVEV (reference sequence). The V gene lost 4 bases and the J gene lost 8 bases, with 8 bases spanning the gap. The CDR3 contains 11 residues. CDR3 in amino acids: CASSSGGGYTF. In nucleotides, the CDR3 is TGTGCCAGCAGTTCGGGTGGGGGCTACACCTTC.